The 21 T cell receptor beta chains presented below share a single source sample, sequenced in a study of Tregs in tolerant kidney transplant recipients. FACS sorting followed an approximately 6-day coculture of CFSE-labeled recipient PBMCs with irradiated graft donor PBMCs. Some clones are missing from TCRdb's copy, which holds only in-frame ones; the method was immunoSEQ multiplex PCR. This sample has approximately 8,100 clones, with 34% found just once. Their antigen targets remain unknown. Sequencing used CD8+ T cells from blood cultured with allogeneic cells, obtained before the transplant. The source of these receptors is a human patient who received a combined kidney and bone marrow transplant.

This clone has more than one count but fewer than ten. The rearrangement links TRBV7-8 to TRBJ1-1; a weak D match, TRBD1 (5 bases). The CDR3 runs 14 residues. Trimming took off 6 bases at V and 1 base at J, with 12 bases between the two ends. CDR1 is SGHVS and CDR2 is FQNEAQ in the germline V gene. In DNA form, the CDR3 reads TGTGCCAGCAGGGCGACAGACTGGAACACTGAAGCTTTCTTT. It specifies CASRATDWNTEAFF. The full variable domain, rest sourced from reference TRBV7-8 and TRBJ1-1, is GAGVSQSPRYKVAKRGQDVALRCDPISGHVSLFWYQQALGQGPEFLTYFQNEAQLDKSGLPSDRFFAERPEGSVSTLKIQRTQQEDSAVYLCASRATDWNTEAFFGQGTRLTVV.

DNA for the CDR3: TGTGCCAGCAGTTCTTTGACTGCCCTGGGCACAGATACGCAGTATTTT. Translated: CASSSLTALGTDTQYF. V is TRBV27 and J is TRBJ2-3; no clear D gene. V lost 4 bases and J 1 base, leaving 15 bases between the germline ends. Germline loops: CDR1 MNHEY, CDR2 SMNVEV (reference sequence). The CDR3 totals 16 residues.

In this sample, this clone turned up a few times. The chain uses TRBV19 and TRBJ2-7; TRBD1 is a possible D gene (5 bases). In germline, CDR1 is LNHDA, CDR2 SQIVND (reference sequence). The V end was cut by 2 bases, the J end by 0 bases, with 8 bases between. The CDR3 has 14 residues. CDR3 loop: CASSIHDSSYEQYF. The DNA of the CDR3 is TGTGCCAGTAGTATACATGACAGCTCCTACGAGCAGTACTTC. Drawing the rest from reference TRBV19 and TRBJ2-7, the complete variable domain is DGGITQSPKYLFRKEGQNVTLSCEQNLNHDAMYWYRQDPGQGLRLIYYSQIVNDFQKGDIAEGYSVSREKKESFPLTVTSAQKNPTAFYLCASSIHDSSYEQYFGPGTRLTVT.

This clone was detected a few times. The V gene is TRBV11-3, the J gene TRBJ2-5; D is perhaps TRBD2 (6 bases). The J call may be incorrect, as the DNA end agrees better with TRBJ2-7. This CDR3 comprises 14 residues. The germline gives CDR1 SGHNT, CDR2 YENEEA. CDR3 protein: CASSALVGGYEQYF. The CDR3 coding sequence is TGTGCCAGCAGCGCATTGGTGGGAGGCTACGAGCAGTACTTC.

The V call is TRBV4-2, the J call TRBJ2-1; 8 nucleotides agree with TRBD2. The CDR3 length is 16 residues. With V trimmed by 0 bases and J by 3 bases, 4 bases remained unmatched. Germline V CDR1 and CDR2: LGHNA, YNFKEQ. CDR3 residues: CASSQDRSGGYNEQFF. The CDR3 region has the DNA TGTGCCAGCAGCCAAGATAGGAGCGGGGGCTACAATGAGCAGTTCTTC.

This clone was recorded a few times. This sequence joins TRBV11-3 and TRBJ1-2, with unresolved D. CDR1 SGHNT and CDR2 YENEEA come from the germline V gene. Trimming shortened V by 5 bases and J by 1 base, and 8 bases separated the two germline ends. The CDR3 totals 13 residues. DNA for the CDR3: TGTGCCAGCAGCACAAGGAGTAACTATGGCTACACCTTC. Its protein is CASSTRSNYGYTF.

The CDR3 is CASSQVDRGEKTEAFF. The CDR3, as DNA: TGTGCCAGCAGCCAAGTGGACAGGGGGGAGAAGACTGAAGCTTTCTTT. This chain connects TRBV4-2 to TRBJ1-1, with 10 positions matching TRBD1. Trimming at V came to 1 base and at J to 5 bases, leaving 7 bases not matched to a gene. The length of the CDR3 is 16 residues. Germline V gene sequence: CDR1 LGHNA, CDR2 YNFKEQ.

This clone has more than one count but fewer than ten. The V gene is TRBV6-1, the J gene TRBJ2-7; D unresolved. The germline V gene has CDR1 MNHNS and CDR2 SASEGT. The CDR3 length is 11 residues. V was trimmed by 6 bases and J by 2 bases, leaving 5 bases between them. DNA of the CDR3: TGTGCCAGCAGCCCTACCTACGAGCAGTACTTC. Its protein is CASSPTYEQYF.

This clone was seen a few times. This chain uses TRBV10-3 with TRBJ1-1; 7 bases are a match to TRBD1. This CDR3 has 19 amino acids. The J segment lost 10 bases and the V segment lost 2 bases, leaving 25 bases of the junction unmatched. Germline values: CDR1 ENHRY, CDR2 SYGVKD. CDR3 sequence reads: CAISEELYWWKQGKWGAFF. The CDR3 nucleotides read TGTGCCATCAGTGAGGAGTTATACTGGTGGAAACAGGGGAAATGGGGAGCTTTCTTT.

This clone is medium-sized (0.01 to 0.1%) in the sample. The chain combines TRBV5-4 with TRBJ2-3; 10 nucleotides line up with TRBD1. The CDR3 length is 15 residues. Germline V gives CDR1 SGHNT, CDR2 YYREEE (reference sequence). The V gene end was trimmed by 3 bases and the J gene end by 6 bases; junction bases not matched to a gene: 7. CDR3 region: CASSSPGTGADTQYF. CDR3 nucleotide sequence: TGTGCCAGCAGCTCCCCCGGGACAGGGGCCGATACGCAGTATTTT.

The genes are TRBV5-4 and TRBJ2-7; D is uncertain. With 0 bases removed from V and 5 bases from J, the gap between germline ends came to 12 bases. The CDR3 covers 14 residues. Germline lookup yields CDR1 SGHNT and CDR2 YYREEE (reference sequence). The CDR3 here is CASSLGPGSNEQYF. CDR3 DNA sequence: TGTGCCAGCAGCTTGGGTCCGGGTTCCAACGAGCAGTACTTC.

The V call is TRBV7-6, the J call TRBJ2-7, with a weak D call TRBD2 (6 bases). CDR3 length equals 13 residues. Trimming removed 5 bases from V and 6 bases from J, with 14 bases in between. Germline assignment: CDR1 SGHVS and CDR2 FNYEAQ. In DNA, the CDR3 is TGTGCCAGCAGCCCTAGTGGAGGGATCGAGCAGTACTTC. This gives the protein CASSPSGGIEQYF. The complete variable domain, with remaining parts taken from reference TRBV7-6 and TRBJ2-7, reads GAGVSQSPRYKVTKRGQDVALRCDPISGHVSLYWYRQALGQGPEFLTYFNYEAQQDKSGLPNDRFSAERPEGSISTLTIQRTEQRDSAMYRCASSPSGGIEQYFGPGTRLTVT.

V usage is TRBV6-1 and J usage is TRBJ1-2; 9 bases are shared with TRBD1. CDR1 MNHNS and CDR2 SASEGT come from the germline V gene. This CDR3 has 14 residues. Unmatched junction bases numbered 11, after V lost 7 bases and J lost 8 bases. The CDR3 spells CASKNRGRPFGYTF. The DNA of the CDR3 is TGTGCCAGCAAAAACAGGGGGCGCCCCTTCGGCTACACCTTC.

V and J are TRBV28 and TRBJ1-5; perhaps TRBD1 as D (6 bases). Germline loops: CDR1 MDHEN, CDR2 SYDVKM. The CDR3 is 14 residues long. V shed 6 bases and J shed 7 bases, with 16 bases lying between them. For the CDR3, the DNA is TGTGCCAGCAGCTGGGGGGGGGCTGGGCAGCCCCAGCATTTT. Protein: CASSWGGAGQPQHF. The full variable domain, rest sourced from reference TRBV28 and TRBJ1-5, is DVKVTQSSRYLVKRTGEKVFLECVQDMDHENMFWYRQDPGLGLRLIYFSYDVKMKEKGDIPEGYSVSREKKERFSLILESASTNQTSMYLCASSWGGAGQPQHFGDGTRLSIL.

CDR3 in amino acids: CASSPLEGANYGYTF. CDR3 nucleotide sequence: TGTGCCAGCAGCCCCCTTGAGGGAGCTAACTATGGCTACACCTTC. The V and J genes are TRBV7-6 and TRBJ1-2; no definite D call. With 5 bases removed from V and 0 bases from J, the gap between germline ends came to 13 bases. The CDR3 totals 15 residues. CDR1 is SGHVS and CDR2 is FNYEAQ in the germline V gene.

This clone was detected only a few times. The chain joins TRBV10-3 to TRBJ2-1; D call uncertain. The CDR3 has 16 residues. Per germline, CDR1 ENHRY and CDR2 SYGVKD. Deletions cut 2 bases from V and 4 bases from J, with 15 bases between. The CDR3 coding sequence is TGTGCCATCAGTGAGGTAAACAGCCCCGAATACAATGAGCAGTTCTTC. Residues: CAISEVNSPEYNEQFF.

The V and J genes are TRBV7-6 and TRBJ2-7, with a tentative D call TRBD1 (6 bases). The V end was cut by 5 bases, the J end by 5 bases, with 10 bases between. The germline V gene has CDR1 SGHVS and CDR2 FNYEAQ. CDR3 size: 12 residues. Here the CDR3 reads CASSATGNEQYF. As DNA, the CDR3 is TGTGCCAGCAGCGCAACAGGGAACGAGCAGTACTTC.

This clone appeared a few times. This rearrangement joins TRBV4-1 to TRBJ2-7, with TRBD2 as a possible D gene (6 bases). Between the trimmed V and J ends, which lost 4 bases and 4 bases, there was a span of 17 bases. Germline CDR1 reads MGHRA; CDR2 reads YSYEKL. This CDR3 spans 15 amino acids. CDR3 bases: TGCGCCAGCAGCCCCGGGACTCAGGGTTGGTACGAGCAGTACTTC. This codes for CASSPGTQGWYEQYF.

This clone is medium-sized in the sample. The chain is built from TRBV27 and TRBJ2-5, with TRBD2 identical over 12 bases. Trimming removed 4 bases from V and 4 bases from J; junction bases left unmatched: 7. The CDR3 spans 16 residues. Looked up from germline, CDR1 is MNHEY and CDR2 is SMNVEV (reference sequence). CDR3 sequence reads: CASSSILAGGPETQYF. The CDR3 DNA follows: TGTGCCAGCAGTTCCATTCTAGCGGGGGGGCCAGAGACCCAGTACTTC.

The V gene is TRBV7-6, the J gene TRBJ2-1, with a weak D call TRBD1 (6 bases). The ends were cut back, 1 base at V and 4 bases at J, with 17 bases in the middle. The CDR3 totals 17 residues. The germline CDR1 and CDR2 sequences are SGHVS and FNYEAQ. Here the CDR3 DNA reads TGTGCCAGCAGCTTAGTTACAGGGCTCAAGAGGTACAATGAGCAGTTCTTC. This translates into CASSLVTGLKRYNEQFF.

A word on this clone: This probably arose from a read error, given a far larger clone one base away. The chain recombines TRBV5-8 with TRBJ2-7, with a weak D call TRBD1 (6 bases). The CDR3 runs 15 residues. V lost 4 bases and J 6 bases, leaving 20 bases between the germline ends. Per germline, CDR1 SGHTS and CDR2 YDEGEE. The CDR3: CASSQVTGNLGEQYF. DNA for the CDR3: TGTGCCAGCAGCCAAGTAACAGGGAATTTGGGCGAGCAGTACTTC.